The 26 T cell receptor beta chains below were found in one sample sequenced in a study of siplizumab effects on memory and regulatory T cells. Using immunoSEQ multiplex PCR, the repertoire was profiled, and TCRdb retains in-frame clones only, with some absent. In the table there are about 50,000 clones, around 97% of which are singletons. Sequences were obtained from naive CD8+ T cells sorted from blood. The receptors come from a human donor in good health.

V and J are TRBV30 and TRBJ2-1; D may correspond to TRBD1 or TRBD2 (5 bases each). Germline assignment: CDR1 GTSNPN and CDR2 SVGIG (reference sequence). The V gene lost 3 bases and the J gene lost 13 bases, with 16 bases spanning the gap. The CDR3 totals 12 residues. The CDR3 reads CAWRGGDHLQFF. The CDR3 region has the DNA TGTGCCTGGAGGGGTGGGGACCACCTCCAGTTCTTC.

The chain couples TRBV27 to TRBJ2-3; TRBD2 agrees at 10 bases. Germline CDR1 and CDR2: MNHEY and SMNVEV (reference sequence). The CDR3 runs 18 residues. V lost 6 bases and J lost 4; bases outside the gene matches: 16. CDR3 loop: CASRYSGRALLSADTQYF. In DNA, the CDR3 is TGTGCCAGCAGATACAGCGGGAGGGCCCTCTTGTCTGCAGATACGCAGTATTTT.

V is TRBV5-6 and J is TRBJ2-5; D not resolved. The germline gives CDR1 SGHDT, CDR2 YYEEEE. The V gene lost 0 bases and the J gene lost 1 base, with 4 bases spanning the gap. The length of the CDR3 is 13 residues. The CDR3 nucleotides read TGTGCCAGCAGCTTGGGTTCCCAAGAGACCCAGTACTTC. Translated, it gives CASSLGSQETQYF.

The genes are TRBV2 and TRBJ1-1, with 9 nucleotides matching TRBD1. Trimming at V came to 8 bases and at J to 4 bases, leaving 11 bases not matched to a gene. The germline V gene has CDR1 SNHLY and CDR2 FYNNEI. CDR3 length: 15 residues. DNA for the CDR3: TGTGCCAGCGGTACCGGGGACAGGGTTGGCACTGAAGCTTTCTTT. Its translation: CASGTGDRVGTEAFF.

This chain joins TRBV7-2 and TRBJ2-5, with D possibly being TRBD2 (5 bases). From germline, CDR1 is SGHTA and CDR2 FQGNSA. V shed 1 base and J shed 13 bases, with 10 bases lying between them. The CDR3 runs to 11 residues. CDR3 nucleotide sequence: TGTGCCAGCAGCTTAGGGACTCTAGTGTACTTC. It codes for CASSLGTLVYF.

This clone has a single count. The chain carries TRBV4-1 and TRBJ2-2; tentative D call: TRBD2 (6 bases). Per the germline V gene, CDR1 is MGHRA and CDR2 is YSYEKL. Trimming removed 7 bases from V and 7 bases from J, with 16 bases in between. The CDR3 covers 14 residues. The CDR3 DNA sequence: TGCGCCAGCACCCCCTCGGGAGTTAACGGGGAGCTGTTTTTT. It yields the protein CASTPSGVNGELFF.

The CDR3 spells CASSSPTGEADTQYF. The CDR3 bases are TGTGCCAGCAGTTCCCCGACAGGGGAGGCAGATACGCAGTATTTT. The genes are TRBV27 and TRBJ2-3; 8 bases align to TRBD1. J was trimmed by 4 bases and V by 4 bases; bases with no gene match: 7. The germline V gene encodes CDR1 MNHEY and CDR2 SMNVEV (reference sequence). The CDR3 has 15 amino acids.

J is TRBJ2-3 and V is TRBV13; TRBD2 matches 13 bases. The germline gives CDR1 PRHDT, CDR2 FYEKMQ (reference sequence). The V gene end was trimmed by 5 bases and the J gene end by 5 bases; junction bases not matched to a gene: 10. This CDR3 has 17 residues. The CDR3 bases are TGTGCCAGCAGCCAGACTAGCGGGAGGCCCGCGGGAGATACGCAGTATTTT. Protein: CASSQTSGRPAGDTQYF.

The rearrangement links TRBV7-9 to TRBJ2-3; a weak D match, TRBD2 (5 bases). Germline values: CDR1 SEHNR, CDR2 FQNEAQ (reference sequence). Trimming took off 6 bases at V and 4 bases at J, with 11 bases between the two ends. CDR3 length: 13 residues. CDR3 bases: TGTGCCAGCAGGAATCGGACTCCAGATACGCAGTATTTT. Amino acids: CASRNRTPDTQYF.

The CDR3 protein is CASSGGNYGYTF. The CDR3 nucleotides read TGTGCCAGCAGCGGCGGGAACTATGGCTACACCTTC. The J gene is TRBJ1-2, the V gene TRBV9; D uncertain. This CDR3 comprises 12 residues. V lost 3 bases and J lost 2, with 5 bases in between. Germline V gene lookup returns CDR1 SGDLS and CDR2 YYNGEE.

The rearrangement uses TRBV4-3 and TRBJ2-1; 7 bases are shared with TRBD2. Germline lookup yields CDR1 LGHNA and CDR2 YSLEER. J was trimmed by 6 bases and V by 4 bases; bases with no gene match: 9. CDR3 size: 15 residues. CDR3 DNA: TGCGCCAGCAGCCTCGTGGCGGGAGTTGGCAATGAGCAGTTCTTC. Translating gives CASSLVAGVGNEQFF.

V gene TRBV19 combines with J gene TRBJ2-3; D gene unclear. Germline V gene data show CDR1 as LNHDA and CDR2 as SQIVND (reference sequence). Deletions cut 6 bases from V and 3 bases from J, with 19 bases between. The CDR3 is 16 residues long. The CDR3: CASSSWAERATDTQYF. The CDR3 nucleotides read TGTGCCAGTAGCTCCTGGGCGGAACGAGCAACAGATACGCAGTATTTT.

This chain links TRBV30 with TRBJ1-4; D unresolved. This CDR3 has 15 residues. Per germline, CDR1 GTSNPN and CDR2 SVGIG (reference sequence). The ends were cut back, 3 bases at V and 2 bases at J, with 13 bases in the middle. CDR3 DNA sequence: TGTGCCTGGAGCGCCTGGGGATCGACTAATGAAAAACTGTTTTTT. It is translated as CAWSAWGSTNEKLFF.

The chain employs TRBV6-1 and TRBJ2-5; no reliable D call. Trimming cost V 6 bases and J 2 bases, with 4 bases left between them. CDR3 length: 11 amino acids. Germline V CDR1 and CDR2: MNHNS, SASEGT. The CDR3, as DNA: TGTGCCAGCAGATCGCAAGAGACCCAGTACTTC. Translated, it gives CASRSQETQYF.

This clone appeared a single time. The chain is built from TRBV29-1 and TRBJ1-1, with 7 nucleotides matching TRBD1. The CDR3 covers 12 residues. Germline assignment: CDR1 SQVTM and CDR2 ANQGSEA. V lost 7 bases to trimming and J lost 4 bases; unmatched junction nucleotides: 6. CDR3 in amino acids: CSAATGFTEAFF. The CDR3 bases are TGCAGCGCCGCGACAGGGTTCACTGAAGCTTTCTTT.

V is TRBV10-2 and J is TRBJ2-7, with no clear D. Trimming shortened V by 2 bases and J by 6 bases, and 8 bases separated the two germline ends. CDR3 size: 12 residues. CDR1 is WSHSY and CDR2 is SAAADI in the germline V gene. The CDR3 loop reads CASSEVYGEQYF. The DNA of the CDR3 is TGCGCCAGCAGTGAGGTTTACGGCGAGCAGTACTTC.

The chain is built from TRBV6-5 and TRBJ2-3; D is possibly TRBD1 (5 bases). This CDR3 spans 15 amino acids. V shed 1 base and J shed 2 bases, with 10 bases lying between them. The germline gives CDR1 MNHEY, CDR2 SVGAGI. In DNA form, the CDR3 reads TGTGCCAGCAGTTACTTTGTCAGGGACACAGATACGCAGTATTTT. Its protein product is CASSYFVRDTDTQYF.

The chain carries TRBV27 and TRBJ1-2; tentative D call: TRBD1 (6 bases). V gave up 5 bases and J gave up 6 bases, with 16 bases separating them. The CDR3 extends over 14 amino acids. In germline, CDR1 is MNHEY, CDR2 SMNVEV (reference sequence). CDR3 amino acids: CASSHPGGADGYTF. The CDR3 DNA reads as TGTGCCAGCAGTCACCCCGGGGGCGCGGATGGCTACACCTTC.

Points on this clone: The junction differs from germline at one of its ends, possibly a read error. The J gene is TRBJ2-2, the V gene TRBV7-7, with D perhaps TRBD2 (6 bases). The CDR3 is 16 amino acids. The germline gives CDR1 SSHAT, CDR2 FNYEAQ (reference sequence). For the CDR3, the DNA is TGTGCTAGCAGCTTAGGGGTAGCGGCCAACACCGGGGAGCTGTTTTTT. Translating gives CASSLGVAANTGELFF.

The genes are TRBV7-6 and TRBJ2-1; a possible D gene is TRBD1 (6 bases). Germline V gene data show CDR1 as SGHVS and CDR2 as FNYEAQ. Trimming took 4 bases from V and 0 from J, leaving 13 bases between them. This CDR3 has 16 residues. This chain's CDR3 is CASSSGVGSSYNEQFF. CDR3 coding DNA: TGTGCCAGCAGCTCAGGGGTAGGAAGCTCCTACAATGAGCAGTTCTTC.

V gene TRBV4-1 combines with J gene TRBJ2-5; D gene uncertain. Trimming removed 2 bases at V and 10 bases at J, with 8 bases between. The CDR3 runs to 11 residues. Per germline, CDR1 MGHRA and CDR2 YSYEKL. The CDR3: CASSQNERQYF. The DNA for the CDR3 is TGCGCCAGCAGCCAAAACGAGCGCCAGTACTTC.

This clone has only one observation. The V gene is TRBV2, the J gene TRBJ2-7; maybe TRBD1 (6 bases). V lost 6 bases and J 4 bases, leaving 10 bases between the germline ends. This CDR3 comprises 12 residues. Germline V gene data show CDR1 as SNHLY and CDR2 as FYNNEI. CDR3 in amino acids: CASRHTGYEQYF. DNA of the CDR3: TGTGCCAGCAGGCACACAGGGTACGAGCAGTACTTC. The full variable domain, completed using reference TRBV2 and TRBJ2-7, is EPEVTQTPSHQVTQMGQEVILRCVPISNHLYFYWYRQILGQKVEFLVSFYNNEISEKSEIFDDQFSVERPDGSNFTLKIRSTKLEDSAMYFCASRHTGYEQYFGPGTRLTVT.

J is TRBJ1-4 and V is TRBV7-8, with TRBD1 identical over 10 bases. Germline V lookup: CDR1 SGHVS, CDR2 FQNEAQ. The CDR3 contains 14 residues. V dropped 5 bases and J dropped 8; count of bases not matched to a gene: 5. The CDR3: CASSHGTGVEKLFF. CDR3 nucleotide sequence: TGTGCCAGCAGCCACGGGACAGGGGTCGAAAAACTGTTTTTT.

For the CDR3, the DNA is TGTGCCAGCAGTTACTTGGGCACGGTGGATACGCAGTATTTT. This sequence encodes CASSYLGTVDTQYF. The V gene is TRBV6-5, the J gene TRBJ2-3, with no clear D. The germline gives CDR1 MNHEY, CDR2 SVGAGI. Trimming took 1 base from V and 6 from J, leaving 11 bases between them. The CDR3 extends over 14 amino acids.

CDR3 sequence reads: CASSLTGTVFNEQFF. CDR3 DNA: TGTGCCAGCAGCTTGACCGGGACCGTGTTTAATGAGCAGTTCTTC. The V call is TRBV7-3, the J call TRBJ2-1, with D perhaps TRBD1 or TRBD2 (5 bases each). V was pared by 3 bases and J by 7 bases, with 16 bases between. Germline V gives CDR1 SGHTA, CDR2 FQGTGA. The CDR3 runs to 15 residues.

This clone was found once. This sequence joins TRBV6-5 and TRBJ2-3; the match to TRBD2 covers 13 bases. V was pared by 7 bases and J by 1 base, with 2 bases of the junction left unmatched. CDR3 length equals 15 residues. Germline values: CDR1 MNHEY, CDR2 SVGAGI. The CDR3 sequence: CASTGTSGGTDTQYF. The CDR3 region has the DNA TGTGCCAGCACCGGGACTAGCGGGGGCACAGATACGCAGTATTTT.